The present entry profiles one TCR beta chain with its context. What it binds is unknown. Different DNA sequences within this sample yield the same CDR3. The data belong to a study of shared clonotypes between healthy human individuals. Study-wide results and caveats: Deeper or shallower sequencing was expected to change how clonotypes are shared among donors. Rarefaction curves obtained for sorted subsets showed sequencing incomplete despite large depth.

The data were produced by immunoSEQ multiplex PCR, yet TCRdb's version contains in-frame clones alone and is incomplete. The data contain some 2.1 million clones, 90% to 95% of them singletons. Every donor was a Caucasian adult from Nashville, Tennessee. A CD45RA+ naive subset and a CD45RA-negative memory subset were split from CD4+ cells. The sequenced material came from naive CD4+ T cells sorted from blood. The subset was: CD45RA+ positively selected. The clonotype comes from a man between 18 and 35 years old in good health.

The CDR3 sequence is CASSPPGPSYEQYF. In DNA, the CDR3 is TGTGCCAGCTCACCACCGGGACCCTCCTACGAGCAGTACTTC. This chain links TRBV18 with TRBJ2-7; the D gene could be TRBD1 or TRBD2 (5 bases each). Trimming stripped 0 bases from V and 0 bases from J, with 6 bases between. In germline, CDR1 is KGHSH, CDR2 LQKENI. The CDR3 extends over 14 amino acids.